What follows are 30 T cell receptor beta chains derived from one specimen sequenced in a study of breast tumors, draining lymph nodes, adjacent tissues. TCRdb reanalysed the multiplex PCR reads using MiXCR and keeps one entry per CDR3 protein. The sample contains approximately 40,000 distinct CDR3 sequences, 36% of which appear only once. Sequences were obtained from breast tumor tissue. The receptor set was obtained from a female donor with breast cancer. Some clones in this sample may be carry-over from other donors' samples.

This chain uses TRBV2 with TRBJ2-6; no firm D call. The CDR3 length is 16 residues. Trimming shortened V by 2 bases and J by 0 bases, and 8 bases separated the two germline ends. CDR1 and CDR2 (germline): SNHLY, FYNNEI. The DNA of the CDR3 is TGTGCCAGCAGTGAACTTTACAACTCTGGGGCCAACGTCCTGACTTTC. This gives the protein CASSELYNSGANVLTF.

This chain uses TRBV7-8 with TRBJ2-7; TRBD2 matches 9 bases. The CDR3 sequence is 13 residues long. The junction had 4 bases not matched to a gene; V was cut back by 5 bases and J by 5 bases. Germline V gene data show CDR1 as SGHVS and CDR2 as FQNEAQ. CDR3: CASSPGLADEQYF. The CDR3 DNA reads as TGTGCCAGCAGCCCGGGACTAGCAGACGAGCAGTACTTC.

This clonotype showed up many times. The chain is built from TRBV5-4 and TRBJ2-3; D is unclear. Germline V gives CDR1 SGHNT, CDR2 YYREEE (reference sequence). The CDR3 runs 13 residues. V gave up 9 bases and J gave up 4 bases, with 15 bases separating them. The CDR3 coding sequence is TGTGCCACGGCGCTGGGGATGGCAGATACGCAGTATTTT. Its protein is CATALGMADTQYF.

This clonotype has more than one count but fewer than ten. The chain uses TRBV20-1 and TRBJ2-7; TRBD1 is a possible D gene (6 bases). This CDR3 contains 12 residues. Germline V gives CDR1 DFQATT, CDR2 SNEGSKA (reference sequence). V was pared by 6 bases and J by 5 bases, with 14 bases between. CDR3 sequence (DNA): TGCAGTGCACTCACAGGGTCCCACGAGCAGTACTTC. Encoded protein: CSALTGSHEQYF.

CDR3: CASRKSPGQGRSGANVLTF. CDR3 coding DNA: TGTGCCAGCAGAAAATCTCCGGGACAGGGGCGCTCTGGGGCCAACGTCCTGACTTTC. This chain uses TRBV5-5 with TRBJ2-6; 10 nucleotides align to TRBD1. The CDR3 consists of 19 residues. Germline V lookup: CDR1 SGHKS, CDR2 YYEKEE (reference sequence). V lost 5 bases to trimming and J lost 0 bases; unmatched junction nucleotides: 11.

There are many counts of this clonotype. The rearrangement uses TRBV5-1 and TRBJ2-3, with 7 bases matching TRBD1. CDR1 and CDR2 (germline): SGHRS, YFSETQ. This CDR3 spans 14 amino acids. Unmatched junction bases numbered 3, after V lost 4 bases and J lost 1 base. The CDR3 reads CASSTGQGTDTQYF. The DNA of the CDR3 is TGCGCCAGCAGCACCGGACAGGGCACAGATACGCAGTATTTT.

This chain connects TRBV6-6 to TRBJ1-5; D is unclear. Germline values: CDR1 MNHNY, CDR2 SVGAGI (reference sequence). V lost 0 bases and J lost 9, with 15 bases in between. This CDR3 has 15 residues. CDR3 DNA sequence: TGTGCCAGCAGTTACTCGCCAACGAACCCGGGGCCCCAGCATTTT. This sequence encodes CASSYSPTNPGPQHF.

This clonotype was counted at least ten times. The chain is built from TRBV20-1 and TRBJ2-3; possibly TRBD2 for D (6 bases). The CDR3 runs 17 residues. V lost 3 bases and J 3 bases, leaving 22 bases between the germline ends. The germline CDR1 and CDR2 sequences are DFQATT and SNEGSKA (reference sequence). CDR3 bases: TGCAGTGCTAGTAGTCCCTCGGCGGGATTTGGAACAGATACGCAGTATTTT. This translates into CSASSPSAGFGTDTQYF.

As regards this clonotype: Since a much larger clone is just one base distant, this may be a read error. V and J are TRBV6-6 and TRBJ2-3; the match to TRBD2 covers 13 bases. This CDR3 has 18 amino acids. Per the germline V gene, CDR1 is MNHNY and CDR2 is SVGAGI (reference sequence). With 2 bases clipped from V and 6 bases from J, the junction kept 11 bases outside the gene matches. Here the CDR3 reads CASSYLGTSGTPWDTQYF. CDR3 in DNA: TGTGCCAGCAGTTACCTCGGGACTAGCGGGACCCCTTGGGATACGCAGTATTTT.

This clonotype is categorized as medium-sized. Likely a read error: the CDR3 ends without its conserved phenylalanine or tryptophan. No DNA is shown, since the ends of the CDR3 on it are uncertain; the CDR3 is the one TCRdb lists. This rearrangement joins TRBV6-5 to TRBJ2-7. CDR1 is MNHEY, CDR2 SVGAGI, per germline. The CDR3 spans 10 residues, counting both ends. The CDR3 loop reads CASSYSGRLL.

V usage is TRBV4-3 and J usage is TRBJ2-2, with 9 nucleotides matching TRBD2. CDR1 is LGHNA and CDR2 is YSLEER in the germline V gene. Unmatched junction bases numbered 3, after V lost 3 bases and J lost 4 bases. This CDR3 has 15 residues. The CDR3 is CASSQLAGVTGELFF. CDR3 bases: TGCGCCAGCAGCCAGTTAGCGGGAGTCACCGGGGAGCTGTTTTTT.

This clonotype was recorded at least ten times. The chain has TRBV19 and TRBJ2-1; D unresolved. V was shortened by 3 bases and J by 8 bases, with 11 bases between the two germline ends. This CDR3 is built from 13 residues. Germline V CDR1 and CDR2: LNHDA, SQIVND (reference sequence). The CDR3 protein is CASSIPNTHEQFF. The DNA of the CDR3 is TGTGCCAGTAGTATTCCCAACACCCATGAGCAGTTCTTC.

This clonotype was recorded at least ten times. This rearrangement joins TRBV19 to TRBJ2-7; the D gene is possibly TRBD2 (6 bases). Germline CDR1 and CDR2: LNHDA and SQIVND (reference sequence). This CDR3 has 14 amino acids. With 3 bases removed from V and 3 bases from J, the gap between germline ends came to 12 bases. Written as DNA, the CDR3 is TGTGCCAGTAGTATTCGGGGAGGCTTCTACGAGCAGTACTTC. It codes for CASSIRGGFYEQYF.

This clonotype showed up just a few times. This may be a read error: a much more frequent sequence differs by one nucleotide. The CDR3 DNA reads as TGTGCCAGCAGCGCTACCGGGACCGTGGGTCCACCCCTCCACTTT. Translation: CASSATGTVGPPLHF. The rearrangement joins TRBV11-2 to TRBJ1-6, with a weak D call TRBD1 (5 bases). CDR1 SGHAT and CDR2 FQNNGV come from the germline V gene. Trimming took off 5 bases at V and 11 bases at J, with 19 bases between the two ends. The CDR3 is 15 amino acids. The full variable domain, completed using reference TRBV11-2 and TRBJ1-6, is EAGVAQSPRYKIIEKRQSVAFWCNPISGHATLYWYQQILGQGPKLLIQFQNNGVVDDSQLPKDRFSAERLKGVDSTLKIQPAKLEDSAVYLCASSATGTVGPPLHFGNGTRLTVT.

This chain connects TRBV20-1 to TRBJ1-5, with 8 bases that match TRBD1. V gave up 5 bases and J gave up 0 bases; unmatched junction bases: 12. This CDR3 contains 17 residues. CDR1 is DFQATT and CDR2 is SNEGSKA in the germline V gene (reference sequence). The CDR3 nucleotides read TGCAGTGCTTCCGGGACAGGAGTGGGGTATAGCAATCAGCCCCAGCATTTT. It yields the protein CSASGTGVGYSNQPQHF.

Judged by abundance, this clonotype is medium-sized. The rearrangement joins TRBV6-5 to TRBJ2-5; the match to TRBD1 covers 10 bases. The CDR3 consists of 13 residues. J was trimmed by 5 bases and V by 6 bases; bases with no gene match: 3. CDR1 and CDR2 (germline): MNHEY, SVGAGI. The CDR3 sequence is CASRTGGRETQYF. Here the CDR3 DNA reads TGTGCCAGCAGGACAGGGGGCCGGGAGACCCAGTACTTC.

At least ten counts were recorded for this clonotype. This chain uses TRBV4-1 with TRBJ2-5; D gene unclear. V was trimmed by 0 bases and J by 9 bases, leaving 17 bases between them. CDR1 MGHRA and CDR2 YSYEKL come from the germline V gene. CDR3 length: 15 amino acids. The CDR3, as DNA: TGCGCCAGCAGCCAAGATCAGCCGGGTCGGGTGGCCCAGTACTTC. It encodes CASSQDQPGRVAQYF.

This clonotype was counted a few times. This may come from a read error, since a much larger clone is one base off. V gene TRBV3-1 combines with J gene TRBJ2-7, with TRBD2 as a possible D gene (5 bases). CDR1 and CDR2 from the germline V gene are LGHDT and YNNKEL (reference sequence). This CDR3 spans 16 amino acids. Trimming stripped 0 bases from V and 9 bases from J, with 21 bases between. CDR3 nucleotide sequence: TGTGCCAGCAGCCAAGATATTGACTACCCCTACGAAGGGCAGTACTTC. This codes for CASSQDIDYPYEGQYF.

This clonotype was seen at least ten times. The J gene is TRBJ2-5, the V gene TRBV4-2; TRBD2 agrees at 9 bases. The CDR3 contains 17 residues. J was trimmed by 1 base and V by 3 bases; bases with no gene match: 9. In germline, CDR1 is LGHNA, CDR2 YNFKEQ. The CDR3 is CASSHQASGTSQETQYF. For the CDR3, the DNA is TGTGCCAGCAGCCACCAAGCTAGCGGGACAAGCCAAGAGACCCAGTACTTC.

As for this clonotype: A much more abundant neighbour one base away suggests this may be a read error. The chain couples TRBV12-3 or TRBV12-4 to TRBJ1-3; 7 bases map to TRBD1. The CDR3 runs 15 residues. The CDR3 loop reads CASSFHRGVGSTIYF. CDR3 in DNA: TGTGCCAGCAGTTTTCACAGGGGAGTTGGAAGCACCATATATTTT.

Judged by abundance, this clonotype is large. This chain's CDR3 is CSASPSGRNEQFF. The CDR3 nucleotides are TGCAGTGCTAGTCCTAGCGGGAGGAATGAGCAGTTCTTC. J is TRBJ2-1 and V is TRBV20-1, with 11 bases identical to TRBD2. Germline-derived CDR1 and CDR2 are DFQATT and SNEGSKA (reference sequence). This CDR3 contains 13 residues. J was trimmed by 7 bases and V by 3 bases; bases with no gene match: 2.

This clonotype was seen at least ten times. The chain combines TRBV2 with TRBJ2-2; D gene uncertain. CDR1 and CDR2 (germline): SNHLY, FYNNEI. The CDR3 length is 15 residues. The V gene lost 4 bases and the J gene lost 4 bases, with 13 bases spanning the gap. The CDR3, as DNA: TGTGCCAGCAGTGTCTCCGGGTTTTCCACCGGGGAGCTGTTTTTT. Translated: CASSVSGFSTGELFF.

This clonotype was recorded at least ten times. J is TRBJ2-3 and V is TRBV10-3, with 9 bases fitting TRBD1. The V and J ends lost 1 base and 1 base, in that order; junction bases with no gene match: 0. Per the germline V gene, CDR1 is ENHRY and CDR2 is SYGVKD. The CDR3 extends over 15 amino acids. The CDR3 DNA follows: TGTGCCATCAGTGAGTGGACAGGGGGCACAGATACGCAGTATTTT. Encoded protein: CAISEWTGGTDTQYF.

On this clonotype: A read error is possible here, since a much larger clone lies one base away. The chain couples TRBV7-7 to TRBJ2-2; TRBD2 might be the D (5 bases). V was shortened by 5 bases and J by 6 bases, with 13 bases between the two germline ends. CDR1 and CDR2 from the germline V gene are SSHAT and FNYEAQ (reference sequence). The CDR3 consists of 14 residues. The CDR3 nucleotides read TGTGCCAGCAGCCCACGGGGTGAGTCCGGGGAGCTGTTTTTT. This codes for CASSPRGESGELFF.

This clonotype was observed a few times. The rearrangement joins TRBV3-1 to TRBJ1-2, with 7 bases fitting TRBD1. The CDR3 runs to 14 residues. J lost 0 bases, V lost 5 bases, and 3 bases had no gene match. Germline CDR1 reads LGHDT; CDR2 reads YNNKEL (reference sequence). The CDR3 nucleotides are TGTGCCAGCAGCAACAGGGGTTCTAACTATGGCTACACCTTC. Encoded protein: CASSNRGSNYGYTF.

This clonotype was observed at least ten times. The J gene is TRBJ2-3, the V gene TRBV6-6; 12 positions match TRBD2. This CDR3 region has 19 residues. The germline gives CDR1 MNHNY, CDR2 SVGAGI (reference sequence). Unmatched junction bases numbered 12, after V lost 2 bases and J lost 3 bases. The CDR3: CASSYPASGRASGTDTQYF. The CDR3 bases are TGTGCCAGCAGTTACCCAGCTAGCGGGAGGGCCTCCGGTACAGATACGCAGTATTTT.

This clonotype has ten or more counts. The CDR3 region has the DNA TGTGCCAGCAGCCCCGGTAGACGGGAGGGCCTCACCACCACGCAGTATTTT. Translated, it gives CASSPGRREGLTTTQYF. The chain has TRBV7-2 and TRBJ2-3, with 8 bases fitting TRBD2. The V segment lost 5 bases and the J segment 9 bases; nucleotides outside the gene matches: 19. The V gene's germline CDR1 is SGHTA and CDR2 FQGNSA. This CDR3 has 17 amino acids. The full variable domain, with the rest looked up from reference TRBV7-2 and TRBJ2-3, is GAGVSQSPSNKVTEKGKDVELRCDPISGHTALYWYRQSLGQGLEFLIYFQGNSAPDKSGLPSDRFSAERTGGSVSTLTIQRTQQEDSAVYLCASSPGRREGLTTTQYFGPGTRLTVL.

This sequence joins TRBV5-4 and TRBJ1-3, with D tentatively TRBD1 (5 bases). The germline CDR1 and CDR2 sequences are SGHNT and YYREEE (reference sequence). Trimming left V 0 bases short and J 2 bases short, with 12 bases between. CDR3 length: 16 residues. The CDR3 DNA sequence: TGTGCCAGCAGCTTGGAGGGACCACTGGCTGGAAACACCATATATTTT. Translating it yields CASSLEGPLAGNTIYF. The full variable domain, its missing parts supplied by reference TRBV5-4 and TRBJ1-3, is ETGVTQSPTHLIKTRGQQVTLRCSSQSGHNTVSWYQQALGQGPQFIFQYYREEENGRGNFPPRFSGLQFPNYSSELNVNALELDDSALYLCASSLEGPLAGNTIYFGEGSWLTVV.

This chain joins TRBV9 and TRBJ1-3, with TRBD1 as a possible D gene (6 bases). Trimming removed 5 bases at V and 7 bases at J, with 10 bases between. Germline values: CDR1 SGDLS, CDR2 YYNGEE. This CDR3 comprises 12 residues. Here the CDR3 DNA reads TGTGCCAGCAGGGGGGCTCGGAACACCATATATTTT. Protein: CASRGARNTIYF.

Ten or more counts support this clonotype. The genes are TRBV20-1 and TRBJ2-3; a possible D gene is TRBD2 (6 bases). The CDR3 covers 16 residues. V lost 2 bases, J lost 0 bases, and 15 bases lay in between. Germline values: CDR1 DFQATT, CDR2 SNEGSKA (reference sequence). The CDR3 reads CSARSPGLSSTDTQYF. The CDR3, as DNA: TGCAGTGCTAGATCCCCTGGACTATCCAGCACAGATACGCAGTATTTT.